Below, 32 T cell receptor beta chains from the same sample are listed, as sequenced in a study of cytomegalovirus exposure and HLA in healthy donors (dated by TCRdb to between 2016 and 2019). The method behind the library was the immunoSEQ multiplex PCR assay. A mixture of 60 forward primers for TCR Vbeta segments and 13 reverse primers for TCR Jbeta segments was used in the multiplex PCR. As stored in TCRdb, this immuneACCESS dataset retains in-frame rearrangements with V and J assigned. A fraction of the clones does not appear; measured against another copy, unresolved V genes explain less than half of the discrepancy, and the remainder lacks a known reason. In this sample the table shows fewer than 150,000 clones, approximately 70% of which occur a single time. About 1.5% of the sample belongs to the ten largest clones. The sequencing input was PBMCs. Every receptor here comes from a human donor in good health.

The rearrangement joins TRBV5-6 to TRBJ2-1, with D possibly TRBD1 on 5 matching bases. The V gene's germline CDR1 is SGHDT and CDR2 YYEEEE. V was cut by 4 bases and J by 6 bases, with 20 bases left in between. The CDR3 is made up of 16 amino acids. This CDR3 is CASSPLSPARANEQFF. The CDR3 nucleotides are TGTGCCAGCAGCCCGTTAAGCCCAGCCAGGGCCAATGAGCAGTTCTTC.

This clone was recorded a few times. Here the CDR3 reads CASLSSHSYEQYF. The CDR3 nucleotides read TGTGCCAGCCTCTCCAGCCACAGCTACGAGCAGTACTTC. The chain employs TRBV9 and TRBJ2-7; D uncertain. CDR1 is SGDLS and CDR2 is YYNGEE in the germline V gene. V lost 7 bases and J lost 3, with 14 bases in between. The CDR3 loop spans 13 amino acids. Full variable domain (outside the CDR3, taken from reference TRBV9 and TRBJ2-7): DSGVTQTPKHLITATGQRVTLRCSPRSGDLSVYWYQQSLDQGLQFLIQYYNGEERAKGNILERFSAQQFPDLHSELNLSSLELGDSALYFCASLSSHSYEQYFGPGTRLTVT.

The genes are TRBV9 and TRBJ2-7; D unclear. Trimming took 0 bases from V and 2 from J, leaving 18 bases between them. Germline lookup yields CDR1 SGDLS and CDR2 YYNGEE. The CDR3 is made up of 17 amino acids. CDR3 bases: TGTGCCAGCAGCGTAGTTTTTCCGGGTTCCCTCACCTACGAGCAGTACTTC. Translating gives CASSVVFPGSLTYEQYF.

CDR3 coding DNA: TGTGCCAGCAGAGCTAGCGGTGCCACAGATACGCAGTATTTT. This translates into CASRASGATDTQYF. The chain is built from TRBV6-6 and TRBJ2-3, with TRBD2 identical over 7 bases. V shed 6 bases and J 2 bases; nucleotides not matched to a gene: 5. Germline CDR1 and CDR2: MNHNY and SVGAGI (reference sequence). The CDR3 covers 14 residues.

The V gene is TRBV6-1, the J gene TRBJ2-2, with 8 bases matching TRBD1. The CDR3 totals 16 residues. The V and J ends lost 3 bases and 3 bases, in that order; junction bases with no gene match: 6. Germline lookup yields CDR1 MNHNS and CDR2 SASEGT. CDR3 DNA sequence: TGTGCCAGCAGTGACAGGGGGCGTGGGGACACCGGGGAGCTGTTTTTT. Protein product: CASSDRGRGDTGELFF.

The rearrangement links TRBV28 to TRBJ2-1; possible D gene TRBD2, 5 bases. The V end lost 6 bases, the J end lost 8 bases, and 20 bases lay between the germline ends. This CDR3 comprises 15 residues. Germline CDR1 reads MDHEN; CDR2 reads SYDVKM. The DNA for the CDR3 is TGTGCCAGCAGATTAGGGCAAACCGGGGTCGATGAGCAGTTCTTC. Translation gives CASRLGQTGVDEQFF. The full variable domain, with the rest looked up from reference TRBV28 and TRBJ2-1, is DVKVTQSSRYLVKRTGEKVFLECVQDMDHENMFWYRQDPGLGLRLIYFSYDVKMKEKGDIPEGYSVSREKKERFSLILESASTNQTSMYLCASRLGQTGVDEQFFGPGTRLTVL.

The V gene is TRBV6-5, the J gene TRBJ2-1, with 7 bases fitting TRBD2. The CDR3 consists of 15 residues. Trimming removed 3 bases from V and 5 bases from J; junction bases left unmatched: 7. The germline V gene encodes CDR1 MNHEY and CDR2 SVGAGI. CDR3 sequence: CASSYGLAENNEQFF. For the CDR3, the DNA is TGTGCCAGCAGTTATGGGCTAGCGGAGAACAATGAGCAGTTCTTC.

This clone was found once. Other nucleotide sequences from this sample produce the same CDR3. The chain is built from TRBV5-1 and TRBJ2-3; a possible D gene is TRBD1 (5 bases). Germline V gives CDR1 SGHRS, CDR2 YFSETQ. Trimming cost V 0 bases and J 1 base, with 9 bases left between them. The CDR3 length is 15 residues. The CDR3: CASSLGGRGTDTQYF. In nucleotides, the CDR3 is TGCGCCAGCAGCTTGGGGGGCAGAGGCACAGATACGCAGTATTTT.

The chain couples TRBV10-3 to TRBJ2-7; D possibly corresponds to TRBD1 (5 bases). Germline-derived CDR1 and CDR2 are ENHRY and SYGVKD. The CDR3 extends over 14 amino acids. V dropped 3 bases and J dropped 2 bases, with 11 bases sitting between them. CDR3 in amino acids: CAISDGSGTYEQYF. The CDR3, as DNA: TGTGCCATCAGTGATGGTTCAGGGACCTACGAGCAGTACTTC.

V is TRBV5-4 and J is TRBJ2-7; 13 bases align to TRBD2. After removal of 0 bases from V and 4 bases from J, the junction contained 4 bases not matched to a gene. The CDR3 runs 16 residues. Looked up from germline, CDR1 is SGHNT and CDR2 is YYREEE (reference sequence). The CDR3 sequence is CASSLAGTSGVYEQYF. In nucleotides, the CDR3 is TGTGCCAGCAGCTTGGCCGGGACTAGCGGGGTTTACGAGCAGTACTTC.

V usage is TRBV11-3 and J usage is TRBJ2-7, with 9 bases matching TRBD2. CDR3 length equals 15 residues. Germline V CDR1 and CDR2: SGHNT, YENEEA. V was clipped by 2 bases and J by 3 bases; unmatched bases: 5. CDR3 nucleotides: TGTGCCAGCAGCTTACCTCTAGCGGGGATCTACGAGCAGTACTTC. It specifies CASSLPLAGIYEQYF.

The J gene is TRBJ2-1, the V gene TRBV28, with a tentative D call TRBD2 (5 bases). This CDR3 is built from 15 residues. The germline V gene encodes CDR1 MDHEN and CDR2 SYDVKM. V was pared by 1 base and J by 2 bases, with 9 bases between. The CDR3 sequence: CASSLYSGAYNEQFF. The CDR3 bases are TGTGCCAGCAGTTTATACAGCGGAGCCTACAATGAGCAGTTCTTC.

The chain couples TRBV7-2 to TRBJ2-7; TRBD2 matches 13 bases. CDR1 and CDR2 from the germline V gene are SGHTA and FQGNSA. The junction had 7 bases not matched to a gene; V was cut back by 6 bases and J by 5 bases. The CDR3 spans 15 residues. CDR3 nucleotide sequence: TGTGCCAGCAGATTCGTCACTAGCGGGAGGGACGAGCAGTACTTC. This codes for CASRFVTSGRDEQYF.

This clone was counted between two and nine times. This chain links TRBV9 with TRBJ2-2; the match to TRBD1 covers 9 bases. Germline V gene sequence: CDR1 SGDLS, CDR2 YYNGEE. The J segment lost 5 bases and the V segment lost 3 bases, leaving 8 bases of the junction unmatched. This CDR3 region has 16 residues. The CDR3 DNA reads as TGTGCCAGCAGCGACGTCGGGACAGGGTGGACCGGGGAGCTGTTTTTT. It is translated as CASSDVGTGWTGELFF.

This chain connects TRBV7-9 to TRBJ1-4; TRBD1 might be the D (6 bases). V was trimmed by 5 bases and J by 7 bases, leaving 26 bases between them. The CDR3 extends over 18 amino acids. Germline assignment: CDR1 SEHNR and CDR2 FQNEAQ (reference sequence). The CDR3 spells CASSTRTLRGGRVEKLFF. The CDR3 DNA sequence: TGTGCCAGCAGCACCCGGACTTTGAGAGGGGGTCGGGTTGAAAAACTGTTTTTT.

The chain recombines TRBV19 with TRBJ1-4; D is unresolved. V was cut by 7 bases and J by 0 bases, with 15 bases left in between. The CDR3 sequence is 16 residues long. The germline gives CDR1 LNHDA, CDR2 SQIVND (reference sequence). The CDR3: CASTPGPGATNEKLFF. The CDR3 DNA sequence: TGTGCCAGTACCCCTGGGCCCGGGGCAACTAATGAAAAACTGTTTTTT.

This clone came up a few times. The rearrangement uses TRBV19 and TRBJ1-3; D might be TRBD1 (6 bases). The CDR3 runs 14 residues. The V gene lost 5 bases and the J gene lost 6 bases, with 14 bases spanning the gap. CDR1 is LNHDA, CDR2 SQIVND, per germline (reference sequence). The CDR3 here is CASSASGQTNTIYF. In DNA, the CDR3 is TGTGCCAGTAGTGCGAGCGGACAGACAAACACCATATATTTT.

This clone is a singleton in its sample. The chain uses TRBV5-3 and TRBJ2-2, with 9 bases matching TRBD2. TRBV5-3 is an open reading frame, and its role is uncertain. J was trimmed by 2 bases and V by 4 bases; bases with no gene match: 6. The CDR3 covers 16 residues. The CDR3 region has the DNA TGTGCCAGAAGCCGGGCTAGCGGGACCAACACCGGGGAGCTGTTTTTT. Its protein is CARSRASGTNTGELFF.

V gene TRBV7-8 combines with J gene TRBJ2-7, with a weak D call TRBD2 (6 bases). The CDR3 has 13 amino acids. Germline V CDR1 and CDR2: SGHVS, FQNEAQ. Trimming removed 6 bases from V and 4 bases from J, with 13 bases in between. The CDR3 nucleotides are TGTGCCAGCAGGCCGGGAGAGGGTTACGAGCAGTACTTC. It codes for CASRPGEGYEQYF.

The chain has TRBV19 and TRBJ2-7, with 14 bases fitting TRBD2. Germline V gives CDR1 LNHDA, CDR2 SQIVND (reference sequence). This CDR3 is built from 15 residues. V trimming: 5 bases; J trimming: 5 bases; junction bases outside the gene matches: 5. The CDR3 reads CASSAGLAGGHEQYF. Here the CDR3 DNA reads TGTGCCAGTAGTGCAGGACTAGCGGGAGGCCACGAGCAGTACTTC.

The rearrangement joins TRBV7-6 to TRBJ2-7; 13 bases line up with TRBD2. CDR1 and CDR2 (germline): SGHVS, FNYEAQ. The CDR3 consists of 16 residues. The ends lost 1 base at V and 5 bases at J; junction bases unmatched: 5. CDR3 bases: TGTGCCAGCAGCTTAGGACTAGCGGGAGGCCCCCACGAGCAGTACTTC. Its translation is CASSLGLAGGPHEQYF.

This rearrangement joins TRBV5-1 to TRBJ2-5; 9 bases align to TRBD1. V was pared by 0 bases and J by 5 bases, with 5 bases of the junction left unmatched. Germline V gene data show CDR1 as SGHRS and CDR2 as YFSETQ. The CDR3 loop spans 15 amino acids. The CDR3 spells CASSLGTGARETQYF. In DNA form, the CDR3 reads TGCGCCAGCAGCTTGGGGACAGGGGCGAGGGAGACCCAGTACTTC.

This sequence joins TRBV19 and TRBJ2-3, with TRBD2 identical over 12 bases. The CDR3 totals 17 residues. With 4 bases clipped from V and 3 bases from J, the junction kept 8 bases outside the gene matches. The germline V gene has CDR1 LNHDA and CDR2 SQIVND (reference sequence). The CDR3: CASSTIGLAGRTDTQYF. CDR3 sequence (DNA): TGTGCCAGTAGTACTATCGGACTAGCGGGACGGACAGATACGCAGTATTTT. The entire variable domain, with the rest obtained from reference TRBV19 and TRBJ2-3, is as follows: DGGITQSPKYLFRKEGQNVTLSCEQNLNHDAMYWYRQDPGQGLRLIYYSQIVNDFQKGDIAEGYSVSREKKESFPLTVTSAQKNPTAFYLCASSTIGLAGRTDTQYFGPGTRLTVL.

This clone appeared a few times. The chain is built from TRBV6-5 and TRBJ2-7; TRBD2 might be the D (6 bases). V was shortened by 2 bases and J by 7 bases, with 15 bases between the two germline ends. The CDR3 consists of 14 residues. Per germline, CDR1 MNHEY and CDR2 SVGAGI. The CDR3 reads CASSYAGLLHEQYF. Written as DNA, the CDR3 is TGTGCCAGCAGTTACGCGGGACTCCTTCATGAGCAGTACTTC.

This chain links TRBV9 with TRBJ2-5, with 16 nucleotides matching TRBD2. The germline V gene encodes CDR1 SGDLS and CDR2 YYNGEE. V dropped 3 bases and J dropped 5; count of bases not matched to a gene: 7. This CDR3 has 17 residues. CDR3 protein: CASSAGTSGRAWETQYF. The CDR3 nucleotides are TGTGCCAGCAGCGCCGGGACTAGCGGGAGGGCCTGGGAGACCCAGTACTTC.

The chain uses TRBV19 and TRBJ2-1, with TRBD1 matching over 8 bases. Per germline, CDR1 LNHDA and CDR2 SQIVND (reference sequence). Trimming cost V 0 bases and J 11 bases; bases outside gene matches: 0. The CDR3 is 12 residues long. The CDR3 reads CASSIDRGQQFF. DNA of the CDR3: TGTGCCAGTAGTATAGACAGGGGGCAGCAGTTCTTC.

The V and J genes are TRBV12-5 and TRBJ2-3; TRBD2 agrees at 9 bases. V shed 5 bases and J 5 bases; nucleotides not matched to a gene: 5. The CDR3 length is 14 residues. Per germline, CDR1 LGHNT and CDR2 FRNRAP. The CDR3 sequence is CASGPELAGDTQYF. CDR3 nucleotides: TGTGCTAGTGGTCCCGAACTAGCGGGAGATACGCAGTATTTT.

CDR3 nucleotide sequence: TGTGCCACCAGCACGACTCGGACAGTGTACGAGCAGTACTTC. Protein sequence: CATSTTRTVYEQYF. This chain connects TRBV15 to TRBJ2-7; TRBD1 might be the D (6 bases). This CDR3 region has 14 residues. The V gene lost 4 bases and the J gene lost 4 bases, with 14 bases spanning the gap. Germline loops: CDR1 LNHNV, CDR2 YYDKDF (reference sequence).

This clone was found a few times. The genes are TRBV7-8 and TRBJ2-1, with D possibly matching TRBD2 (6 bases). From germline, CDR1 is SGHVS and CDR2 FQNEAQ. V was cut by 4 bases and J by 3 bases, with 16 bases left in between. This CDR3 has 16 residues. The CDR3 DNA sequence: TGTGCCAGCAGCTCCCTGTGGGACTTATTCTACAATGAGCAGTTCTTC. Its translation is CASSSLWDLFYNEQFF.

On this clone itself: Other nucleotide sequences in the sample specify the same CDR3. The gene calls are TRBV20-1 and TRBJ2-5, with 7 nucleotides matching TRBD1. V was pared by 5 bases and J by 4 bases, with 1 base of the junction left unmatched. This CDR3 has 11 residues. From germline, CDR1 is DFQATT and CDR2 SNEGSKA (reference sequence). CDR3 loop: CSARDRETQYF. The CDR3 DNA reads TGCAGTGCTCGGGACAGAGAGACCCAGTACTTC.

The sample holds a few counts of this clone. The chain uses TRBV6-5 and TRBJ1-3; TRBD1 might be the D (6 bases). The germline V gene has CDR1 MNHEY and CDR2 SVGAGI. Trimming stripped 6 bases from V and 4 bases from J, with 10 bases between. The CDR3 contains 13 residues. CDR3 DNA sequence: TGTGCCAGCAGAGGACAGTACGGAAACACCATATATTTT. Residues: CASRGQYGNTIYF.

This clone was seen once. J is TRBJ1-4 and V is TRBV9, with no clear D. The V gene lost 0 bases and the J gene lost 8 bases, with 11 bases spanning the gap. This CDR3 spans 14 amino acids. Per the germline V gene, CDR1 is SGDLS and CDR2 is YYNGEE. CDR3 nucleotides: TGTGCCAGCAGCGTAGGTGGTGGGCCGGAAAAACTGTTTTTT. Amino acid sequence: CASSVGGGPEKLFF.